This T cell receptor (beta chain) is from a study of blood T cell repertoires in COVID-19. Across the study: Acute-phase and convalescent COVID-19 samples originated in the United States, Italy and Spain. In each case, the material was cDNA or gDNA derived from T cells, B-cell-depleted T cells, or PBMCs.

Germline V CDR1 and CDR2: MNHEY, SMNVEV (reference sequence). V lost 5 bases and J 2 bases, leaving 25 bases between the germline ends. The CDR3 loop spans 18 amino acids. Per the study methods: Estimated nucleated cell counts came from reference gene primer amplification. The data were produced by immunoSEQ multiplex PCR, yet TCRdb's version contains in-frame clones alone and is incomplete. The V and J calls and the clone size are those of that table, but D and trimming were determined from the DNA. The sample yields roughly 80,000 clones, 90% seen once. This sequence originates from a man aged 55-75 years with acute or convalescent COVID-19. The gene calls are TRBV27 and TRBJ2-7; a weak D match, TRBD1 (6 bases). The sample taken for sequencing was peripheral blood. CDR3 sequence: CASSPNRDTKRPPYEQYF. CDR3 DNA: TGTGCCAGCAGTCCAAACCGGGACACCAAGAGGCCACCCTACGAGCAGTACTTC.